This TCR beta chain was sequenced during a study of cytomegalovirus exposure and HLA in healthy donors. For this clone: Its antigen is unknown.

Study-wide results and limits: It was reported that the classifier diagnosed cytomegalovirus status with high specificity and sensitivity in both the original and validation cohorts.

Primers included in the PCR were 60 Vbeta and 13 Jbeta primers. The table came from immunoSEQ multiplex PCR; TCRdb's copy has only in-frame clones and leaves some out. This table holds around 120,000 clones, more than 80% found once. This CDR3 has 14 residues. The germline V gene encodes CDR1 SQVTM and CDR2 ANQGSEA. Trimming took 7 bases from V and 2 from J; bases not matched to a gene: 7. This chain connects TRBV29-1 to TRBJ2-4; 8 bases align to TRBD1. Sequenced: PBMCs. The TCR comes from a middle-aged woman in good health and CMV-seropositive. The CDR3, as DNA: TGCAGCGGCGCGCAGGGGGCTTCCAAAAACATTCAGTACTTC. Encoded protein: CSGAQGASKNIQYF. Full variable domain (remainder filled in from reference TRBV29-1 and TRBJ2-4): SAVISQKPSRDICQRGTSLTIQCQVDSQVTMMFWYRQQPGQSLTLIATANQGSEATYESGFVIDKFPISRPNLTFSTLTVSNMSPEDSSIYLCSGAQGASKNIQYFGAGTRLSVL.